Listed below are T cell receptor beta chains from one sample, sequenced in a study of blood T cells in healthy people across ages. TCRdb reprocessed the 5' RACE reads via MiXCR and lists one record per CDR3 protein. The sample includes roughly 1.6 million distinct CDR3 sequences, about 35% seen only once; the top ten take 11%. Sequencing input: blood. The source of these receptors is a woman aged 30 to 39 in good health. CDR3s include the opening cysteine and the closing phenylalanine or tryptophan. The D gene is left open where the match is weak. The size entry is marked missing in some rows and otherwise reads once, few, many or a size class.

TRBV4-2	TRBD1	few	TRBJ2-6	TGTGCCAGCAGCCAAGATCAGAGGACAGGGGCATCCTCTGGGGCCAACGTCCTGACTTTC	CASSQDQRTGASSGANVLTF
TRBV20-1	TRBD1	once	TRBJ2-1	TGCAGTGCTAGAGATCTTAACAGGGGGAAGTACAATGAGCAGTTCTTC	CSARDLNRGKYNEQFF
TRBV7-3	NA	NA	TRBJ2-4	TGTGCCAGCAGCGCGGGGCCGCCGGGGTTCGATCTAGTGGGCAAAAACATTCAGTACTTC	CASSAGPPGFDLVGKNIQYF
TRBV5-1	NA	NA	TRBJ2-6	TGCGCCAGCAGCTTGGAACAGTCTCCCTCTGGGGCCAACGTCCTGACTTTC	CASSLEQSPSGANVLTF
TRBV7-2	NA	many	TRBJ1-1	TGTGCCAGCAGCTTATTGCGCAACACTGAAGCTTTCTTT	CASSLLRNTEAFF
TRBV6-2/TRBV6-3	NA	NA	TRBJ2-5	TGTGCCAGCAGTTACCCCGAGAGGCGGGAAGCAAGGGAGACCCAGTACTTC	CASSYPERREARETQYF
TRBV20-1	TRBD1	few	TRBJ2-1	TGCAGTGCTAGAGTCACCAGGGGGTCGGGCTCCTACAATGAGCAGTTCTTC	CSARVTRGSGSYNEQFF
TRBV28	TRBD2	few	TRBJ2-1	TGTGCCAGCAGTTTATGGATAAGCGGGGGGAAAAGCTCCTACAATGAGCAGTTCTTC	CASSLWISGGKSSYNEQFF
TRBV7-6	NA	NA	TRBJ2-6	TGTGCCAGCAGCCTAGACAGGAGCTCTGGGGCCAACGTCCTGACTTTC	CASSLDRSSGANVLTF
TRBV28	NA	NA	TRBJ1-3	TGTGCCAGCAGTTCGAGGGGCCTCTCTGGAAACACCATATATTTT	CASSSRGLSGNTIYF
TRBV11-2	NA	few	TRBJ2-5	TGTGCCAGCAGCCCATCCTATGGGGGTGCAGAGACCCAGTACTTC	CASSPSYGGAETQYF
TRBV10-3	NA	NA	TRBJ2-1	TGTGCCATCAGTGTAAGTGGGAGCATCGATGAGCAGTTCTTC	CAISVSGSIDEQFF
TRBV11-1	NA	NA	TRBJ1-1	TGTGCCAGCAGCGAAGCAGGGGCAAACACTGAAGCTTTCTTT	CASSEAGANTEAFF
TRBV6-1	NA	NA	TRBJ2-3	TGTGCCAGCAGTGAGCGGACCACAGATACGCAGTATTTT	CASSERTTDTQYF
TRBV29-1	NA	few	TRBJ1-3	TGCAGCGTCCGGGACGGCATCTCTGGAAACACCATATATTTT	CSVRDGISGNTIYF
TRBV6-1	NA	NA	TRBJ2-3	TGTGCCAGCAGTAGATCGGGGGGCCGGGATACGCAGTATTTT	CASSRSGGRDTQYF
TRBV29-1	TRBD2	few	TRBJ2-1	TGCAGCGTTGAATTGGGGGAGGGCTCAGTCAATGAGCAGTTCTTC	CSVELGEGSVNEQFF
TRBV12-3/TRBV12-4	NA	few	TRBJ2-7	TGTGCCAGCCTAGGTCCGGGGGCGAGGGAGCAGTACTTC	CASLGPGAREQYF
TRBV29-1	TRBD2	NA	TRBJ2-4	TGCAGCGTTGCACCTAGCGGGGGGGCGGTGCAGTACTTC	CSVAPSGGAVQYF
TRBV5-6	NA	NA	TRBJ2-2	TGCGCCAGCAGCTTGAGGCGCACCGGGGAGCTGTTTTTT	CASSLRRTGELFF
TRBV4-1	NA	few	TRBJ1-1	TGCGCCAGCAGCCAAGGCGCAGTAATGAACACTGAAGCTTTCTTT	CASSQGAVMNTEAFF
TRBV10-3	TRBD1	NA	TRBJ1-5	TGTGCCATCAGTGGGACAGGTAATCAGCCCCAGCATTTT	CAISGTGNQPQHF